These 24 T cell receptor beta chains came from one sample sequenced in a study of T-cell reconstitution after alpha-beta-depleted transplantation in children. Preparation of the TCRbeta library involved a method that used unique molecular identifiers. TCRdb re-called the PCR reads with MiXCR, one entry per CDR3 protein. The table has roughly 300,000 distinct CDR3 sequences, approximately 10% seen once. Sequenced material: peripheral blood, taken 180 days after TCRalphabeta/CD19-depleted stem cell transplant. Every receptor here comes from a male patient aged 2-15 years who had a stem cell transplant for chronic granulomatous disease, so the T cells may come from the graft donor.

This clonotype was recorded at least ten times. J is TRBJ2-2 and V is TRBV5-1; D unresolved. The CDR3 totals 14 residues. The germline V gene has CDR1 SGHRS and CDR2 YFSETQ. V was pared by 4 bases and J by 4 bases, with 11 bases between. The CDR3 protein is CASSVGLGTGELFF. CDR3 in DNA: TGCGCCAGCAGCGTCGGTTTGGGCACCGGGGAGCTGTTTTTT.

There are many counts of this clonotype. The chain employs TRBV7-8 and TRBJ1-5, with unresolved D. CDR1 SGHVS and CDR2 FQNEAQ come from the germline V gene. The CDR3 runs to 15 residues. V dropped 1 base and J dropped 3 bases, with 10 bases sitting between them. The CDR3 nucleotides read TGTGCCAGCAGCTTAGGGGCCGTACCCAATCAGCCCCAGCATTTT. Amino acids: CASSLGAVPNQPQHF.

This clonotype was counted ten times or more. The J gene is TRBJ2-1, the V gene TRBV6-1; D possibly corresponds to TRBD2 (6 bases). Between the trimmed V and J ends, which lost 6 bases and 0 bases, there was a span of 12 bases. Germline lookup yields CDR1 MNHNS and CDR2 SASEGT. This CDR3 is built from 15 residues. The DNA for the CDR3 is TGTGCCAGCAGCTCCGGGACTCCCTCCTACAATGAGCAGTTCTTC. This translates into CASSSGTPSYNEQFF.

This clonotype was detected many times. The chain recombines TRBV6-2 or TRBV6-3 with TRBJ2-7; D possibly corresponds to TRBD2 (5 bases). The germline gives CDR1 MNHEY, CDR2 SVGEGT. Between the trimmed V and J ends, which lost 9 bases and 2 bases, there was a span of 14 bases. CDR3 size: 13 residues. The CDR3 bases are TGTGCCAGTAACCCCGACGGGGCCTACGAGCAGTACTTC. This codes for CASNPDGAYEQYF.

This clonotype occurred many times. The chain employs TRBV20-1 and TRBJ1-5; 7 bases fit TRBD1. The V segment lost 1 base and the J segment 4 bases; nucleotides outside the gene matches: 7. Germline lookup yields CDR1 DFQATT and CDR2 SNEGSKA (reference sequence). The CDR3 is made up of 15 amino acids. The CDR3 spells CSARGRQGGNQPQHF. CDR3 nucleotide sequence: TGCAGTGCTAGAGGCCGGCAGGGGGGGAATCAGCCCCAGCATTTT.

This clonotype has a count of ten or more. The rearrangement links TRBV20-1 to TRBJ2-4; 8 nucleotides align to TRBD2. Germline V gene sequence: CDR1 DFQATT, CDR2 SNEGSKA (reference sequence). This CDR3 spans 16 amino acids. Losses at the gene ends were 6 bases for V and 0 bases for J; bases not matched to a gene: 10. The CDR3 is CSAYSGLVKAKNIQYF. The CDR3 DNA sequence: TGCAGTGCATACTCGGGACTAGTAAAAGCCAAAAACATTCAGTACTTC.

This clonotype occurred many times. The chain is built from TRBV6-1 and TRBJ2-1; weak D call: TRBD2 (7 bases). This CDR3 contains 15 residues. The germline CDR1 and CDR2 sequences are MNHNS and SASEGT. The V and J ends lost 6 bases and 6 bases respectively, with 18 bases between them. CDR3 in amino acids: CASSPRGGGPNEQFF. Written as DNA, the CDR3 is TGTGCCAGCAGCCCTCGAGGGGGGGGCCCCAATGAGCAGTTCTTC.

This clonotype has a count of ten or more. This rearrangement joins TRBV10-2 to TRBJ1-3; D uncertain. From germline, CDR1 is WSHSY and CDR2 SAAADI. V was clipped by 1 base and J by 0 bases, with 16 bases between them. The CDR3 length is 18 residues. CDR3: CASSEFLFGVGSGNTIYF. The CDR3 DNA is TGCGCCAGCAGTGAGTTTTTATTTGGGGTTGGCTCTGGAAACACCATATATTTT.

This clonotype was counted at least ten times. V gene TRBV6-2 or TRBV6-3 combines with J gene TRBJ1-6; the D gene is possibly TRBD1 (6 bases). Germline V gene data show CDR1 as MNHEY and CDR2 as SVGEGT. The ends were cut back, 2 bases at V and 10 bases at J, with 12 bases in the middle. The CDR3 contains 14 residues. CDR3 sequence reads: CASSYPDSSSPLHF. In DNA form, the CDR3 reads TGTGCCAGCAGTTACCCGGACAGTTCCTCACCCCTCCACTTT.

This clonotype came up many times. V and J are TRBV28 and TRBJ2-1; 8 bases map to TRBD1. Trimming cost V 7 bases and J 9 bases; bases outside gene matches: 5. The length of the CDR3 is 12 residues. Germline V gene data show CDR1 as MDHEN and CDR2 as SYDVKM. The CDR3 nucleotides are TGTGCCAGCACAGGGGGCACCTTTGAGCAGTTCTTC. Translated, it gives CASTGGTFEQFF.

This clonotype was counted ten times or more. The chain recombines TRBV12-3 or TRBV12-4 with TRBJ2-2; maybe TRBD2 (5 bases). This CDR3 has 17 residues. The V end was cut by 0 bases, the J end by 1 base, with 12 bases between. The CDR3 sequence: CASSLARREKNTGELFF. CDR3 in DNA: TGTGCCAGCAGTTTAGCGCGAAGGGAGAAGAACACCGGGGAGCTGTTTTTT.

With respect to this clonotype: A much larger clone sits a single nucleotide away, making a read error possible. The V call is TRBV15, the J call TRBJ2-3; D is perhaps TRBD2 (6 bases). CDR3 length equals 15 residues. The ends were cut back, 4 bases at V and 2 bases at J, with 13 bases in the middle. Germline assignment: CDR1 LNHNV and CDR2 YYDKDF (reference sequence). The CDR3 DNA sequence: TGTGCCACCAGCATACCAGGCGGGAACACAGATACGCAGTATTTT. Translated: CATSIPGGNTDTQYF.

This clonotype occurred many times. The gene calls are TRBV20-1 and TRBJ2-2, with D tentatively TRBD2 (5 bases). The CDR3 consists of 14 residues. V was trimmed by 3 bases and J by 6 bases, leaving 14 bases between them. CDR1 DFQATT and CDR2 SNEGSKA come from the germline V gene (reference sequence). The CDR3 nucleotides read TGCAGTGCTAGCCGTCTAGCCGGGGCCGGGGAGCTGTTTTTT. Protein product: CSASRLAGAGELFF.

This sequence joins TRBV4-2 and TRBJ2-3; D unclear. Germline CDR1 and CDR2: LGHNA and YNFKEQ. This CDR3 has 15 amino acids. V dropped 10 bases and J dropped 1 base, with 18 bases sitting between them. The CDR3 nucleotides are TGTGCCATGGGCCCCGAACCGGGCTGCACAGATACGCAGTATTTT. It yields the protein CAMGPEPGCTDTQYF.

The chain couples TRBV7-3 to TRBJ2-3, with 8 positions matching TRBD2. Looked up from germline, CDR1 is SGHTA and CDR2 is FQGTGA. There are 16 residues in the CDR3. V lost 5 bases and J lost 1; bases outside the gene matches: 8. The CDR3 sequence: CASSEWGSGGTDTQYF. In nucleotides, the CDR3 is TGTGCCAGCAGCGAATGGGGTAGCGGGGGCACAGATACGCAGTATTTT.

This clonotype was counted ten times or more. V is TRBV6-1 and J is TRBJ2-7; 9 bases align to TRBD2. This CDR3 spans 13 amino acids. The ends lost 8 bases at V and 3 bases at J; junction bases unmatched: 5. Germline lookup yields CDR1 MNHNS and CDR2 SASEGT. The CDR3 sequence: CASSGLASYEQYF. CDR3 coding DNA: TGTGCCAGCTCAGGACTAGCGAGCTACGAGCAGTACTTC.

In the case of this clonotype: This may stem from a read error, because a much larger clone lies one nucleotide away. The chain combines TRBV5-1 with TRBJ2-7; a possible D gene is TRBD2 (5 bases). Trimming shortened V by 7 bases and J by 4 bases, and 9 bases separated the two germline ends. CDR1 and CDR2 (germline): SGHRS, YFSETQ. This CDR3 is 11 amino acids long. The CDR3 spells CASAREYEQYF. Here the CDR3 DNA reads TGCGCCAGCGCCCGGGAATACGAGCAGTACTTC. The full variable domain, in which reference TRBV5-1 and TRBJ2-7 provide the parts outside the CDR3, is KAGVTQTPRYLIKTRGQQVTLSCSPISGHRSVSWYQQTPGQGLQFLFEYFSETQRNKGNFPGRFSGRQFSNSRSEMNVSTLELGDSALYLCASAREYEQYFGPGTRLTVT.

This clonotype was detected ten times or more. The chain joins TRBV5-1 to TRBJ2-3; a weak D match, TRBD2 (7 bases). V was trimmed by 4 bases and J by 5 bases, leaving 20 bases between them. Germline V gives CDR1 SGHRS, CDR2 YFSETQ. This CDR3 has 16 amino acids. In nucleotides, the CDR3 is TGCGCCAGCAGCCTCATGATCCGCGGGGGCGAAGATACGCAGTATTTT. This codes for CASSLMIRGGEDTQYF. The complete variable domain, with remaining parts taken from reference TRBV5-1 and TRBJ2-3, reads KAGVTQTPRYLIKTRGQQVTLSCSPISGHRSVSWYQQTPGQGLQFLFEYFSETQRNKGNFPGRFSGRQFSNSRSEMNVSTLELGDSALYLCASSLMIRGGEDTQYFGPGTRLTVL.

This clonotype was counted at least ten times. V is TRBV7-6 and J is TRBJ2-1; D gene unclear. CDR3 length: 13 residues. CDR1 is SGHVS, CDR2 FNYEAQ, per germline. V was cut by 1 base and J by 5 bases, with 6 bases left in between. For the CDR3, the DNA is TGTGCCAGCAGCTTAGTTTTCAACAATGAGCAGTTCTTC. Residues: CASSLVFNNEQFF.

This clonotype was recorded at least ten times. This chain connects TRBV4-3 to TRBJ2-1; the D gene is possibly TRBD2 (5 bases). Germline V gives CDR1 LGHNA, CDR2 YSLEER. The CDR3 sequence is 15 residues long. V gave up 4 bases and J gave up 6 bases, with 16 bases separating them. Here the CDR3 reads CASSLSWILANEQFF. The CDR3 region has the DNA TGCGCCAGCAGCCTCTCCTGGATCCTAGCCAATGAGCAGTTCTTC.

This clonotype was recorded at least ten times. This chain connects TRBV28 to TRBJ2-2; 8 bases fit TRBD1. From germline, CDR1 is MDHEN and CDR2 SYDVKM. There are 15 residues in the CDR3. Trimming at V came to 7 bases and at J to 4 bases, leaving 8 bases not matched to a gene. CDR3 sequence: CASIPQGAGTGELFF. CDR3 sequence (DNA): TGTGCCAGCATCCCGCAGGGGGCAGGCACCGGGGAGCTGTTTTTT.

The table lists this clonotype with many counts. The rearrangement links TRBV6-2 or TRBV6-3 to TRBJ2-7, with D unresolved. Germline V gene sequence: CDR1 MNHEY, CDR2 SVGEGT. CDR3 length equals 11 residues. V lost 6 bases and J lost 6, with 9 bases in between. CDR3 region: CASSVRSEQYF. CDR3 coding DNA: TGTGCCAGCAGCGTTAGGAGCGAGCAGTACTTC.

This clonotype was picked up many times. The chain uses TRBV7-2 and TRBJ2-7; D is undetermined. Germline V CDR1 and CDR2: SGHTA, FQGNSA. The CDR3 spans 14 residues. V was cut by 3 bases and J by 3 bases, with 12 bases left in between. CDR3 coding DNA: TGTGCCAGCAGCTTTGGCCTAGTGGTCTACGAGCAGTACTTC. Translation gives CASSFGLVVYEQYF.

This clonotype was detected many times. The chain joins TRBV28 to TRBJ1-6; the match to TRBD1 covers 10 bases. Germline CDR1 MDHEN, CDR2 SYDVKM. Trimming at V came to 5 bases and at J to 6 bases, leaving 4 bases not matched to a gene. This CDR3 spans 15 amino acids. The DNA of the CDR3 is TGTGCCAGCAGTCCACGGGACAGGGGTAATTCACCCCTCCACTTT. Amino acids: CASSPRDRGNSPLHF.